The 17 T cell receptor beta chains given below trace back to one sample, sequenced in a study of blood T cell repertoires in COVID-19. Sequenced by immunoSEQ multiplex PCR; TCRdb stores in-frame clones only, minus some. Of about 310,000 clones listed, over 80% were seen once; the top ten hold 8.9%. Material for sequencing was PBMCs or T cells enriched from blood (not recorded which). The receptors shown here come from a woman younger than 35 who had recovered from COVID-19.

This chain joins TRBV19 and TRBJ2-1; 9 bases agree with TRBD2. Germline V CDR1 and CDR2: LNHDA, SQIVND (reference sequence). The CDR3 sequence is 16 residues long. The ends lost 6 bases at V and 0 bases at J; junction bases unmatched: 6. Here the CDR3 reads CASRKLAGSSYNEQFF. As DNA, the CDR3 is TGTGCCAGTAGAAAACTAGCGGGCAGCTCCTACAATGAGCAGTTCTTC.

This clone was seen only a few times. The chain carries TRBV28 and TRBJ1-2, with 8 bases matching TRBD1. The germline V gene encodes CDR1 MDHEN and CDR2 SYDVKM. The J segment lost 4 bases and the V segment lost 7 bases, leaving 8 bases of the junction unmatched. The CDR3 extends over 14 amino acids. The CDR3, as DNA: TGTGCCAGCACCCACCAGGGGGCCGCCTATGGCTACACCTTC. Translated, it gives CASTHQGAAYGYTF.

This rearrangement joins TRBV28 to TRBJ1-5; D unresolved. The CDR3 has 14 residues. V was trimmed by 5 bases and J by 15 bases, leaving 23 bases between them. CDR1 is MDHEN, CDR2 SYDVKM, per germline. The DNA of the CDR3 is TGTGCCAGCAGTCTCCCGGGGTCGGGGAGAAACTTGCATTTT. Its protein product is CASSLPGSGRNLHF.

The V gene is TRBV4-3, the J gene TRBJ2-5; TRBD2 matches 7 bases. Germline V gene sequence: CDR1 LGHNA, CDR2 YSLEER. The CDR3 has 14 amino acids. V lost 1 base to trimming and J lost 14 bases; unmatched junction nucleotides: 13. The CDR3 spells CASSQGGGSSQSYF. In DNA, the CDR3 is TGCGCCAGCAGCCAAGGTGGCGGGAGCTCCCAATCTTACTTC.

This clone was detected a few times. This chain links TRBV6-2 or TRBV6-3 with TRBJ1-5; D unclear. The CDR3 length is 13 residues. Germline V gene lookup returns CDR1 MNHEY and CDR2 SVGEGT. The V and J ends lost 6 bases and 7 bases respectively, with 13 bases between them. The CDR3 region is CASSLGAGQPQHF. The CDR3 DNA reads TGTGCCAGCAGCCTTGGAGCGGGCCAGCCCCAGCATTTT.

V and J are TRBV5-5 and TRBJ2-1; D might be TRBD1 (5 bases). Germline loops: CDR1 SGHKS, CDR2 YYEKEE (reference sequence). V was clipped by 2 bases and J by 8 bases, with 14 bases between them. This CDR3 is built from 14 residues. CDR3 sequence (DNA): TGTGCCAGCAGCTTATCTGGGGCGTTGGATGAGCAGTTCTTC. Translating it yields CASSLSGALDEQFF.

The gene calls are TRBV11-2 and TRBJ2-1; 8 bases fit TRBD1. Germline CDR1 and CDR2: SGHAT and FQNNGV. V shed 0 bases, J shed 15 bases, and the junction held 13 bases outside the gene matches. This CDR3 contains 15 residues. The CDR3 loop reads CASSLDPRTGQGPFF. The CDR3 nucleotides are TGTGCCAGCAGCTTAGACCCTCGGACAGGGCAGGGCCCGTTCTTC. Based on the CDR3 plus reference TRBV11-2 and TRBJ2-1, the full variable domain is EAGVAQSPRYKIIEKRQSVAFWCNPISGHATLYWYQQILGQGPKLLIQFQNNGVVDDSQLPKDRFSAERLKGVDSTLKIQPAKLEDSAVYLCASSLDPRTGQGPFFGPGTRLTVL.

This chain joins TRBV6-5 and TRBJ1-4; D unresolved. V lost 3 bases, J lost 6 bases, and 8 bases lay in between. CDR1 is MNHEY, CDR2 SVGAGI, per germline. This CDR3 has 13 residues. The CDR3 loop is CASSYNRDEKLFF. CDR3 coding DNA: TGTGCCAGCAGTTATAACCGGGATGAAAAACTGTTTTTT.

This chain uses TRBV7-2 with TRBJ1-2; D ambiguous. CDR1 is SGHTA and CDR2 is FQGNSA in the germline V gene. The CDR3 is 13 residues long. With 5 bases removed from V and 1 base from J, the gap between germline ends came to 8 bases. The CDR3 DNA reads TGTGCCAGCAGCCAAGTCAGTAACTATGGCTACACCTTC. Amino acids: CASSQVSNYGYTF.

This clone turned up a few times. CDR3 amino acids: CSVEASGGAHNEEQFF. The CDR3 DNA reads as TGCAGCGTTGAGGCTAGCGGGGGGGCGCACAATGAGGAGCAGTTCTTC. The rearrangement joins TRBV29-1 to TRBJ2-1; the match to TRBD2 covers 12 bases. The CDR3 consists of 16 residues. The germline CDR1 and CDR2 sequences are SQVTM and ANQGSEA. The V gene end was trimmed by 3 bases and the J gene end by 10 bases; junction bases not matched to a gene: 13.

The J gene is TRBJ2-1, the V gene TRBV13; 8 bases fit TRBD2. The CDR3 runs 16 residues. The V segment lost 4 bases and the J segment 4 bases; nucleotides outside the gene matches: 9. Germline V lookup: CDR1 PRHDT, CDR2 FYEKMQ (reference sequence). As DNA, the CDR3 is TGTGCCAGCAGCTCCGAGGGTAGCGGGACATACAATGAGCAGTTCTTC. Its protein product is CASSSEGSGTYNEQFF.

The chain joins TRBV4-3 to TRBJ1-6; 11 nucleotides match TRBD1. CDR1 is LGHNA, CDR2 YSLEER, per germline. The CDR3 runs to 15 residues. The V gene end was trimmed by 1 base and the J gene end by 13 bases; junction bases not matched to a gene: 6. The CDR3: CASSQGTGGRSPLHF. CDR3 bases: TGCGCCAGCAGCCAAGGGACAGGGGGCCGTAGCCCCCTCCACTTT.

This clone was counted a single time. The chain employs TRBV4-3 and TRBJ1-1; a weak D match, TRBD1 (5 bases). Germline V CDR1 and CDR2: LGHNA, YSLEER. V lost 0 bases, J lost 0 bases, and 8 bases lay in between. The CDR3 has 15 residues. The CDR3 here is CASSQDQGMNTEAFF. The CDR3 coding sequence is TGCGCCAGCAGCCAAGATCAGGGAATGAACACTGAAGCTTTCTTT.

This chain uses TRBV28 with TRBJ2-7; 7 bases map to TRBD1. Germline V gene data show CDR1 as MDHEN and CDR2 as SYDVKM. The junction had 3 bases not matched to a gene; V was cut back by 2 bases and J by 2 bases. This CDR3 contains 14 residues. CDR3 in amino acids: CASSLTGEPYEQYF. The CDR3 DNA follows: TGTGCCAGCAGTTTAACAGGGGAACCCTACGAGCAGTACTTC.

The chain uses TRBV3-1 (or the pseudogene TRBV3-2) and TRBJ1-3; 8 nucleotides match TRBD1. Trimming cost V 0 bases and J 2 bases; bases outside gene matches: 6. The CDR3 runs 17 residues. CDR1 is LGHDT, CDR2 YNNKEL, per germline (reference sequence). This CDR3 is CASSQDLQGATGNTIYF. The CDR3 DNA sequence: TGTGCCAGCAGCCAAGATCTCCAGGGGGCAACTGGAAACACCATATATTTT.

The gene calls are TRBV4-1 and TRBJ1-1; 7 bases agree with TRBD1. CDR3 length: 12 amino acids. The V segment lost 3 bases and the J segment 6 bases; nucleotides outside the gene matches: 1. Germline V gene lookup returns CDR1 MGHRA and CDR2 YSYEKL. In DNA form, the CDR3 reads TGCGCCAGCAGCCAGGGACAGCCTGAAGCTTTCTTT. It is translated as CASSQGQPEAFF.

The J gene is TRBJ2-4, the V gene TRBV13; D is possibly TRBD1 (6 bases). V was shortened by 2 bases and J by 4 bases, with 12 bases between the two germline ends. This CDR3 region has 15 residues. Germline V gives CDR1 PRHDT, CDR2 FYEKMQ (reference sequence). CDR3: CASSLSQGTKNIQYF. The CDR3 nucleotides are TGTGCCAGCAGCTTAAGTCAGGGGACGAAAAACATTCAGTACTTC.